Shown below are 10 T cell receptor beta chains from a single sample sequenced in a study of persistence of HIV-infected CD4 T cells. Their target antigens are unknown. This nonspecific control used anti-CD3/anti-CD28 bead stimulation of CD4+ T cells. Sorting selected CD4+ T cells upregulating both CD40 ligand and CD69. The libraries were made with immunoSEQ version 4 in survey mode. The data were produced by immunoSEQ multiplex PCR, yet TCRdb's version contains in-frame clones alone and is incomplete. Of 35,000 to 55,000 clones detected, about 90% appear once; the ten largest clones hold over 0.9%. The sequenced sample was CD4+ T cells sorted from PBMCs after roughly 17-hour stimulation, obtained from a patient who received antiretroviral therapy. The source is an adult man with HIV who was CMV-seropositive.

This clone came up once. The V call is TRBV3-1 (or the pseudogene TRBV3-2), the J call TRBJ2-7; TRBD1 aligns across 11 bases. Germline lookup yields CDR1 LGHDT and CDR2 YNNKEL (reference sequence). The CDR3 sequence is 12 residues long. With 5 bases clipped from V and 13 bases from J, the junction kept 7 bases outside the gene matches. CDR3 protein: CASSLDRGPRYF. The CDR3 DNA reads as TGTGCCAGCAGCTTGGACAGGGGGCCCCGCTACTTC.

Comments on this clone: A read error may account for a junction end that differs from germline. The genes are TRBV7-9 and TRBJ1-1, with a tentative D call TRBD1 (6 bases). This CDR3 has 14 residues. The V gene's germline CDR1 is SEHNR and CDR2 FQNEAQ (reference sequence). The CDR3 DNA reads TGTGCCAGCAGCGAGAGAACAGGGAACGCTGAAGCTTTCTTT. Its translation: CASSERTGNAEAFF.

This rearrangement joins TRBV15 to TRBJ2-3; no reliable D call. Trimming took off 1 base at V and 6 bases at J, with 5 bases between the two ends. Looked up from germline, CDR1 is LNHNV and CDR2 is YYDKDF (reference sequence). CDR3 length equals 12 residues. The CDR3 DNA is TGTGCCACCAGCAGAGCGAGGGATACGCAGTATTTT. This codes for CATSRARDTQYF.

This clone was seen only a few times. The J gene is TRBJ2-1, the V gene TRBV25-1; 8 bases fit TRBD1. The germline CDR1 and CDR2 sequences are MGHDK and SYGVNS. The ends lost 1 base at V and 2 bases at J; junction bases unmatched: 4. This CDR3 is 16 amino acids long. CDR3 nucleotide sequence: TGTGCCAGCAGTGAATTGGGGACAGGCGCCTACAATGAGCAGTTCTTC. Encoded protein: CASSELGTGAYNEQFF.

This clone has only one observation. The CDR3 nucleotides are TGTGCTAGTGGTTTCCACCGGACAGGGGAAAATTCACCCCTCCACTTT. Encoded protein: CASGFHRTGENSPLHF. This rearrangement joins TRBV12-5 to TRBJ1-6; the match to TRBD1 covers 9 bases. Germline CDR1 reads LGHNT; CDR2 reads FRNRAP. The CDR3 extends over 16 amino acids. The V segment lost 3 bases and the J segment 7 bases; nucleotides outside the gene matches: 7.

The CDR3 DNA sequence: TGTGCCAGCAGCCCTGGACAGGGAGCCTACAATGAGCAGTTCTTC. This sequence encodes CASSPGQGAYNEQFF. The chain employs TRBV5-4 and TRBJ2-1; 8 bases align to TRBD1. V lost 4 bases to trimming and J lost 2 bases; unmatched junction nucleotides: 5. Germline CDR1 SGHNT, CDR2 YYREEE (reference sequence). This CDR3 region has 15 residues. Drawing the rest from reference TRBV5-4 and TRBJ2-1, the complete variable domain is ETGVTQSPTHLIKTRGQQVTLRCSSQSGHNTVSWYQQALGQGPQFIFQYYREEENGRGNFPPRFSGLQFPNYSSELNVNALELDDSALYLCASSPGQGAYNEQFFGPGTRLTVL.

The rearrangement uses TRBV5-1 and TRBJ1-4; D is unresolved. Germline V gene data show CDR1 as SGHRS and CDR2 as YFSETQ. V was trimmed by 2 bases and J by 4 bases, leaving 12 bases between them. CDR3 length: 15 residues. CDR3 sequence reads: CASSFGYDINEKLFF. As DNA, the CDR3 is TGCGCCAGCAGCTTCGGATATGATATTAATGAAAAACTGTTTTTT.

The J gene is TRBJ2-1, the V gene TRBV9, with unresolved D. Deletions cut 2 bases from V and 6 bases from J, with 15 bases between. The CDR3 covers 15 residues. Germline CDR1 is SGDLS and CDR2 is YYNGEE. For the CDR3, the DNA is TGTGCCAGCAGCGTGGTGGGTGATGGCCTCAATGAGCAGTTCTTC. Protein: CASSVVGDGLNEQFF.

The chain carries TRBV6-5 and TRBJ1-1, with 7 bases that match TRBD1. The CDR3 spans 13 residues. V was pared by 6 bases and J by 1 base, with 2 bases of the junction left unmatched. Per germline, CDR1 MNHEY and CDR2 SVGAGI. In nucleotides, the CDR3 is TGTGCCAGCAGCGGGACAGCGAACACTGAAGCTTTCTTT. Protein sequence: CASSGTANTEAFF.

The chain couples TRBV5-1 to TRBJ2-7; TRBD1 matches at 7 bases. This CDR3 contains 13 residues. The germline CDR1 and CDR2 sequences are SGHRS and YFSETQ. V was pared by 5 bases and J by 4 bases, with 6 bases of the junction left unmatched. CDR3 amino acids: CASSRGQRYEQYF. The CDR3 DNA is TGCGCCAGCAGTCGGGGACAGAGGTACGAGCAGTACTTC.